This T cell receptor (beta chain) was recorded in a study of neurological immune-mediated disorders (dated by TCRdb to about 2019). Regarding the research as a whole: Peripheral blood TCR-beta repertoires from patients with HTLV-I-associated myelopathy (HAM/TSP), patients with multiple sclerosis, and healthy controls were compared in the study using UMI-based sequencing. Of the 70 or so subjects in the cohort, about 14 were HAM/TSP patients, some 34 were multiple sclerosis patients, and approximately 20 were healthy controls. Alongside PBMC samples, the set of more than 80 TCR-beta libraries contained longitudinal samples, technical triplicates, and paired CD4+ and CD8+ T-cell subsets that had been sorted. Overall results and qualifications from the work: TCR clonal expansion was highest in HAM/TSP patients and lowest in MS patients, with MS patients falling below even healthy controls. No identical CDR3 amino acid sequences were found to be shared among expanded clones across subjects, suggesting that TCR-beta repertoires were private in all groups.

cDNA was synthesized by template-switch 5'RACE using a primer carrying a 10-nucleotide random unique molecular identifier by which each TCR transcript was tagged. Each sequencing run produced over 160 million TCR-beta sequences covering 15-18 subjects. The RNeasy kit was used to extract total RNA. Using the KAPA Real-time Library Amplification kit, TCR-beta VDJ regions were amplified with primers for the TCR constant region and the 5'RACE anchor. A first PCR added sample indexes and Illumina adaptors, and a second PCR then raised library yield. After Ampure bead purification, the roughly 650 bp TCR product was size-selected on a 2% E-gel SizeSelection system. Library quality was checked on a Bioanalyzer, concentration was measured with Qubit, and libraries were quantified with the Kapa Library Quantification kit before pooling. An Illumina HiSeq 2500 was used to sequence the libraries paired-end at 2 x 150 bp. To increase sequence diversity, roughly 24-32% phiX was spiked into each library pool. Per the authors' processing: The UMI-based MiGEC pipeline processed quality-filtered reads and removed over 80% of raw TCR sequences during error correction. VDJ genes were aligned to IMGT germline references, and clonotypes were defined by unique CDR3 amino acid sequence plus V-J genes. Clonal expansion, Shannon diversity and CDR3 relatedness were evaluated with VDJtools (CalcPairwiseDistances, ClusterSamples), while phylogenetic trees were built in CLCbio workbench. A clone was classed as expanded if it had 8 or more unique UMIs, a cutoff based on coefficient-of-variation modelling across technical triplicates. TCRdb reran the public reads through fastp at Q25 and MiXCR, keeping productive beta chains. Entries are consolidated by CDR3 protein sequence, retaining the most common genes and DNA. These V and J calls derive from TCRdb rather than the authors' analysis. The sample profile shows approximately 31,000 distinct CDR3 sequences; approximately 4.2% of them were found once. The top ten clonotypes cover more than 20% of the sample.

The healthy controls were volunteers from blood banks in Maryland, USA. For the unsorted PBMC libraries, 2 million PBMCs were stored in RNAlater at -80 degrees C until RNA extraction and were used to generate the libraries. Peripheral blood was subjected to Ficoll-Hypaque density gradient centrifugation to isolate PBMCs, which were then cryopreserved in liquid nitrogen. At least ten counts were recorded for this clonotype. The target of this receptor is not known. There are no base qualities to consult, and no much larger clone falls within one base. Sequenced material: PBMCs. This sequence originates from a man aged 18 to 30 in good health.

The nucleotide sequence is given as TGTGCCAGCAGGGGACTAGATGAGACCCAGTACTTC. Translated, it reads CASRGLDETQYF. The V gene is TRBV6-5 and the J gene is TRBJ2-5; 8 middle bases align to TRBD2. Reading from cysteine to phenylalanine, the CDR3 counts 12 amino acids. The kept DNA is CDR3 alone, 36 bases in frame from the first base. From V the trimming removes 6 bases and from J it removes 5 bases, while the gene matches leave 2 bases of the junction unaccounted for. The CDR1 and CDR2 encoded by the germline V gene are MNHEY and SVGAGI.